This T cell receptor beta chain was sequenced in a study of blood T cells in healthy people across ages (dated by TCRdb to between 2014 and 2016). Regarding the study in general: Template switching captured roughly one uniquely barcoded TCR beta cDNA molecule per two T cells in model experiments. To track age-related changes in TCR beta repertoire diversity, the study relied on deep sequencing normalized with unique cDNA molecular identifiers. Four age groups were formed from the donors: young (average roughly 15 years), middle-aged (approximately 39), aged (approximately 60) and long-lived (less than 85). Donors of different ages were randomly distributed across sequencing lanes to avoid experimental bias. Two additional independent replicas of 1 million unique cDNA reads from the same blood draw were analyzed for two donors (one aged 18 to 29 and one aged 80 or older). General study outcomes and caveats: Bulk unsorted PBMC profiling prevented conclusive comparison of naive and antigen-experienced compartments. Observed TCR beta diversity correlated strongly with the percentage of naive T cells measured by flow cytometry. Estimates of total diversity from one million sequenced T cells were regarded as lower bounds and underestimates. Because the CMV infection status of the donors was unknown, age-related changes in expanded clonotypes may potentially have been confounded. Compared with the aged group, more naive CD4+ T cells, fewer expanded clones and increased TCR diversity were shown by the long-lived group, suggesting age selection. As age increased, observed TCR beta diversity per million T cells dropped in a roughly linear way, and a significant reduction was already evident by age about 40.

This clonotype was detected a few times. Its cognate antigen has yet to be identified. No clone much larger than this one lies a single base away; base qualities are absent. Libraries were prepared through 5' RACE. The listed sequencing device is Illumina HiSeq 2500. A second PCR of about 6 to 11 cycles was run with a J-beta primer mix and a sample-barcoded 5' primer. A template-switch 5' adaptor carrying 12 random nucleotides introduced a unique molecular identifier onto each TCR beta cDNA molecule. Each sample yielded at least 2.5 million CDR3-containing paired-end reads. The Mint cDNA synthesis kit, primed by a TRBC-specific oligonucleotide, was used to synthesize first-strand cDNA from all RNA. Following uracil-DNA glycosylase treatment, all cDNA underwent a first 18-cycle PCR with the universal primers M1SS and BC2_uni_R. Per the original workflow: Each sample was normalized by randomly selecting 1 million high-quality reads, each carrying a distinct molecular identifier. Instead of being binned into consensus sequences, reads with shared molecular identifiers were discarded. CDR3 identification, clonotype clustering and error correction used MiTCR with a Q25 quality threshold and the strictest error-elimination algorithm. A nonparametric unseen species model with Euler transformation was used to estimate lower-bound total TCR beta diversity. TCRdb trimmed the raw reads at Q25, called clones with MiXCR and kept productive beta chains. Each CDR3 protein appears once, grouped with its most common genes and DNA. TCRdb, rather than the study authors, made the V and J calls. The sample table records hundreds of thousands of distinct CDR3 sequences; approximately 53% of these occur just once. The top ten constitute about two fifths of the sample.

The roughly 39 donors, aged about 6 to 100 years, were systemically healthy Caucasian individuals from Russia. Each donor gave about 9.7 milliliters of peripheral blood, drawn into EDTA-treated Vacutainer tubes. Ficoll-Paque density-gradient centrifugation was used to isolate PBMCs, with at least 7 million per sample. Total RNA was extracted from PBMCs with Trizol reagent, with at least 5.5 micrograms obtained per sample. For every donor, an aliquot of PBMCs went through flow cytometry to measure the percentages of naive CD45RAhigh/CD27high T cells. The germline ends are 17 bases apart after V is trimmed by 5 bases and J by 8 bases. CDR1 and CDR2 are drawn from the germline V gene: SGHRS, YFSETQ. The CDR3 covers 15 residues, taking in both the cysteine and the phenylalanine. The CDR3 DNA has 45 bases and is translated from base 1.

In this chain, TRBV5-1 is recombined with TRBJ1-6, with the D gene uncertain. This TCR derives from an elderly man in good health. The material sequenced was blood. The CDR3 protein sequence reads: CASRVVATSDSPLHF. The bases are TGCGCCAGCAGGGTAGTCGCAACCTCGGATTCACCCCTCCACTTT.